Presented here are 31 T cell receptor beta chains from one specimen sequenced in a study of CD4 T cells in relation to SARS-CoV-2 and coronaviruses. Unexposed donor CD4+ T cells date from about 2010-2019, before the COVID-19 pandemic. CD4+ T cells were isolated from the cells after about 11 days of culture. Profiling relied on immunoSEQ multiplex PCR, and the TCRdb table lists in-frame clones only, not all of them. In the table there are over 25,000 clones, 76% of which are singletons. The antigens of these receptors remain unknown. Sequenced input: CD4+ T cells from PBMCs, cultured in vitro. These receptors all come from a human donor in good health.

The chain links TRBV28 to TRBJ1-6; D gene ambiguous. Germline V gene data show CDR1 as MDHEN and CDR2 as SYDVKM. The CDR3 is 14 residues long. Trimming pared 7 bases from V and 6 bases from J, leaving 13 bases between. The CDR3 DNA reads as TGTGCCAGCACCCCCAAAATCTCTAATTCACCCCTCCACTTT. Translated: CASTPKISNSPLHF. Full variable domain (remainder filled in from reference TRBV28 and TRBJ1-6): DVKVTQSSRYLVKRTGEKVFLECVQDMDHENMFWYRQDPGLGLRLIYFSYDVKMKEKGDIPEGYSVSREKKERFSLILESASTNQTSMYLCASTPKISNSPLHFGNGTRLTVT.

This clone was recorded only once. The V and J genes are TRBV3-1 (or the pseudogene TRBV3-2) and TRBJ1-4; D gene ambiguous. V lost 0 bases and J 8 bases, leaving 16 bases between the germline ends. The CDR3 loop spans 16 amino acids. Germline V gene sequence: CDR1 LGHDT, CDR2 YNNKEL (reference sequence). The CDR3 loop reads CASSQEFGSDHEKLFF. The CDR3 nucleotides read TGTGCCAGCAGCCAAGAGTTCGGTTCTGATCACGAAAAACTGTTTTTT.

The DNA for the CDR3 is TGTGCCAGCAGTCGAAGACCGGTTAGCAATCAGCCCCAGCATTTT. Translated: CASSRRPVSNQPQHF. The chain combines TRBV6-4 with TRBJ1-5; D is uncertain. The CDR3 consists of 15 residues. The ends were cut back, 5 bases at V and 0 bases at J, with 11 bases in the middle. Germline V gives CDR1 MRHNA, CDR2 SNTAGT.

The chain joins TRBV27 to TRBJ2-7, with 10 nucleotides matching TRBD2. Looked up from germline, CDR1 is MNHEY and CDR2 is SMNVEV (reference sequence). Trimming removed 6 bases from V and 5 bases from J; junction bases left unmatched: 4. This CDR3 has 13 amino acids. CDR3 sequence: CASRASGRHEQYF. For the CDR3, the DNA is TGTGCCAGCAGGGCTAGCGGGAGACACGAGCAGTACTTC.

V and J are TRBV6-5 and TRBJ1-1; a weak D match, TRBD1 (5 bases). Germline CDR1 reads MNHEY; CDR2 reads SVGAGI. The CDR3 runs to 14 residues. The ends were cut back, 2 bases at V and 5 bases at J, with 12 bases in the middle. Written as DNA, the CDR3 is TGTGCCAGCAGTTACGGGTACGGGGGAACTGAAGCTTTCTTT. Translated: CASSYGYGGTEAFF.

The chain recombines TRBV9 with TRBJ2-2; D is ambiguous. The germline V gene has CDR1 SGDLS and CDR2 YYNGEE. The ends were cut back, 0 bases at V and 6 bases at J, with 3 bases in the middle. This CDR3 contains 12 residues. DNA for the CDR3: TGTGCCAGCAGCGTAGTGTCCGGGGAGCTGTTTTTT. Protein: CASSVVSGELFF.

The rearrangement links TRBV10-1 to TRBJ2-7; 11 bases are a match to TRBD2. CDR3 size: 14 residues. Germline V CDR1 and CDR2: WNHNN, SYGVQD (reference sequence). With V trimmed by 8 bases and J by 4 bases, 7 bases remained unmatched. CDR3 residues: CASDGGTSGYEQYF. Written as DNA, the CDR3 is TGCGCCAGCGATGGGGGGACTAGCGGATACGAGCAGTACTTC.

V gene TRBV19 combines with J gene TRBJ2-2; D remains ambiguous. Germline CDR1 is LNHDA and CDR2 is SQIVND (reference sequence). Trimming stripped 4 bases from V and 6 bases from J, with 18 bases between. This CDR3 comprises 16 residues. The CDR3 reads CASSSLIGRSSGELFF. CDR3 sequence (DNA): TGTGCCAGTAGTAGTCTAATCGGACGGTCCTCCGGGGAGCTGTTTTTT.

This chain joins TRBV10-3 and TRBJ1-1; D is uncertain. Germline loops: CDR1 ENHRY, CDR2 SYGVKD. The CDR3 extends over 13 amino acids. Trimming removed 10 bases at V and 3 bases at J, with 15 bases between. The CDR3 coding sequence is TGTGCCACTCGAACGGTTAGGGACACTGAAGCTTTCTTT. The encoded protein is CATRTVRDTEAFF.

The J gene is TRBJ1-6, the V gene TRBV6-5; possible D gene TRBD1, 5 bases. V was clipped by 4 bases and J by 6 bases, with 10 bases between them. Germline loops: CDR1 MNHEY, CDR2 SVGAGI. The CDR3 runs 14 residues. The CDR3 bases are TGTGCCAGCAGTTTTGGGCAGGGTAATTCACCCCTCCACTTT. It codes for CASSFGQGNSPLHF.

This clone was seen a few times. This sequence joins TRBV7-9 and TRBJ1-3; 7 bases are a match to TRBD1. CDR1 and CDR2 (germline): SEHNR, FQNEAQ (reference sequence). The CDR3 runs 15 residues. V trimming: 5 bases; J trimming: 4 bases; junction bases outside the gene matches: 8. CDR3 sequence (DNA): TGTGCCAGCAGCACGACAGGGACGGGGGGAAACACCATATATTTT. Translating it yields CASSTTGTGGNTIYF.

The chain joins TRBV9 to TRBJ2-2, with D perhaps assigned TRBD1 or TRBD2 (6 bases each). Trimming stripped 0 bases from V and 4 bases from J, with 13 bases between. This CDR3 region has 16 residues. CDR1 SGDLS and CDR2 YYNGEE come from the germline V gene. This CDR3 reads CASSVAGGAGTGELFF. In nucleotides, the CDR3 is TGTGCCAGCAGCGTAGCCGGGGGCGCGGGCACCGGGGAGCTGTTTTTT.

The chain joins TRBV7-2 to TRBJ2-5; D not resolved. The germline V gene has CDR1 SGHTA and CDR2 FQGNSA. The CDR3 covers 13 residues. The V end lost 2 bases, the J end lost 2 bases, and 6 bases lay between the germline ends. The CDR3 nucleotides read TGTGCCAGCAGCTTAACTACTCAAGAGACCCAGTACTTC. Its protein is CASSLTTQETQYF.

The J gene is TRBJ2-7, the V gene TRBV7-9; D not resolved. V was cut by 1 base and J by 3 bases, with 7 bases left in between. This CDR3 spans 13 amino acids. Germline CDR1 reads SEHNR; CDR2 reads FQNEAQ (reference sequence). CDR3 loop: CASSLETYYEQYF. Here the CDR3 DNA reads TGTGCCAGCAGCTTAGAGACCTACTACGAGCAGTACTTC.

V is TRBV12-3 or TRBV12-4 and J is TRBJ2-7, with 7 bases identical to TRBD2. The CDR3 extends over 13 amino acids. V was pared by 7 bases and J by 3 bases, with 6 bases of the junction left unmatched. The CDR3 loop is CASTLGGYYEQYF. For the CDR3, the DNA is TGTGCCAGCACCCTGGGAGGGTACTACGAGCAGTACTTC.

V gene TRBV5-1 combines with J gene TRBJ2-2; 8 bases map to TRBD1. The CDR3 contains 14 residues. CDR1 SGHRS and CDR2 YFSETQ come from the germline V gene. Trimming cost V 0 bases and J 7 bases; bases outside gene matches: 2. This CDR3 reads CASSLAGGIGELFF. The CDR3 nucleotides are TGCGCCAGCAGCTTGGCAGGGGGCATCGGGGAGCTGTTTTTT.

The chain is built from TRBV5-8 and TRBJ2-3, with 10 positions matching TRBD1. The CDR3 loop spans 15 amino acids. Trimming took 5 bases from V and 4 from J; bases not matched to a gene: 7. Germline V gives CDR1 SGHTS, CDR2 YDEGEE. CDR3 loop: CASRFRDRGPDTQYF. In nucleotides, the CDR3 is TGTGCCAGCAGATTCCGGGACAGGGGCCCAGATACGCAGTATTTT.

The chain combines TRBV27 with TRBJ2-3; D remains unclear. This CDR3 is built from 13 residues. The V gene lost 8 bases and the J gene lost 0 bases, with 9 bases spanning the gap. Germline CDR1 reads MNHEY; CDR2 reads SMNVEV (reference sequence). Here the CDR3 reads CASGKSSTDTQYF. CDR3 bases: TGTGCCAGCGGAAAAAGTAGCACAGATACGCAGTATTTT.

The CDR3 sequence is CASRGGELMNTEAFF. Here the CDR3 DNA reads TGTGCCAGCAGGGGGGGGGAGTTAATGAACACTGAAGCTTTCTTT. The chain carries TRBV6-6 and TRBJ1-1; perhaps TRBD1 as D (5 bases). The V gene's germline CDR1 is MNHNY and CDR2 SVGAGI (reference sequence). The CDR3 totals 15 residues. The germline V and J ends were trimmed by 6 bases and 0 bases, with 14 bases remaining between them.

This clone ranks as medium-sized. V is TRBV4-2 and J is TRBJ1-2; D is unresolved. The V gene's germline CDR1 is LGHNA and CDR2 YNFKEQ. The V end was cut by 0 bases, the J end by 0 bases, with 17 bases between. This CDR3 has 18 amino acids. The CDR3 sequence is CASSQDRSGTVANYGYTF. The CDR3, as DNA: TGTGCCAGCAGCCAAGATCGGTCAGGTACAGTAGCTAACTATGGCTACACCTTC.

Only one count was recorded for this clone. In DNA form, the CDR3 reads TGCGCCAGCAGCCGACAGCCGGGACTAGCGGCTTCAGATACGCAGTATTTT. Its translation: CASSRQPGLAASDTQYF. V is TRBV4-3 and J is TRBJ2-3; 11 nucleotides line up with TRBD2. Germline-derived CDR1 and CDR2 are LGHNA and YSLEER. This CDR3 region has 17 residues. Trimming removed 4 bases from V and 4 bases from J; junction bases left unmatched: 10.

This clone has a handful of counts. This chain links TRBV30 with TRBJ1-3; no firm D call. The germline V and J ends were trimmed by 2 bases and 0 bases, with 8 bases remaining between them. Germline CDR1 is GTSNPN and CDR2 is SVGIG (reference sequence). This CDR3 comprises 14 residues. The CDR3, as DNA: TGTGCCTGGAGTTTGATCAACTCTGGAAACACCATATATTTT. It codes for CAWSLINSGNTIYF.

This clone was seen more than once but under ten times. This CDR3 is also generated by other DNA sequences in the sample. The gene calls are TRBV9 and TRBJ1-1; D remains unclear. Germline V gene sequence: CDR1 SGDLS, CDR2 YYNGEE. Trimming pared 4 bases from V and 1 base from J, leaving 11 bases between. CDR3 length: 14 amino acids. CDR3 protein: CASSPLTGNTEAFF. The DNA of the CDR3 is TGTGCCAGCAGCCCCCTGACGGGGAACACTGAAGCTTTCTTT.

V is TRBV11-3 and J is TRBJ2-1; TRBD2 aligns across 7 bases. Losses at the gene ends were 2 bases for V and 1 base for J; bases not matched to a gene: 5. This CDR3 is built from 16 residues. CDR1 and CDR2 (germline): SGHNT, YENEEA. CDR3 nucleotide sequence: TGTGCCAGCAGCTTATCGAGTAGCGGGTCCTACAATGAGCAGTTCTTC. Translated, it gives CASSLSSSGSYNEQFF.

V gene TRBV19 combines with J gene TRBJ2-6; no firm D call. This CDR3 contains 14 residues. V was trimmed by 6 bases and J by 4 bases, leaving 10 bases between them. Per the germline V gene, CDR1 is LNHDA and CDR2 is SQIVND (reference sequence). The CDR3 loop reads CASSLTTGANVLTF. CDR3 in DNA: TGTGCCAGTAGCCTAACTACAGGGGCCAACGTCCTGACTTTC.

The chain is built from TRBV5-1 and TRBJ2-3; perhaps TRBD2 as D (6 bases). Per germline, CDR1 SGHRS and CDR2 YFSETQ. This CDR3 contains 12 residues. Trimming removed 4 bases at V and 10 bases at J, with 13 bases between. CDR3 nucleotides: TGCGCCAGCAGCACCGCCCGGGAGCCGCAGTATTTT. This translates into CASSTAREPQYF.

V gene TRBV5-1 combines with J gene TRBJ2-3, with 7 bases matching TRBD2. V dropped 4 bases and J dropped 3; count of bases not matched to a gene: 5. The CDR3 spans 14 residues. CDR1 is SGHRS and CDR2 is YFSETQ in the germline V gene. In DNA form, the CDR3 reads TGCGCCAGCAGCCCAGGACTAGAGACAGATACGCAGTATTTT. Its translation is CASSPGLETDTQYF.

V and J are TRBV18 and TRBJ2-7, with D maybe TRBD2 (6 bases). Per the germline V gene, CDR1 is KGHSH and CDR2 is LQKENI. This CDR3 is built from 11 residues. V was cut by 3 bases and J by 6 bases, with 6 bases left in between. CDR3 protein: CASSPGGEQYF. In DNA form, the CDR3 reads TGTGCCAGCTCACCGGGGGGCGAGCAGTACTTC. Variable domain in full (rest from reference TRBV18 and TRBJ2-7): NAGVMQNPRHLVRRRGQEARLRCSPMKGHSHVYWYRQLPEEGLKFMVYLQKENIIDESGMPKERFSAEFPKEGPSILRIQQVVRGDSAAYFCASSPGGEQYFGPGTRLTVT.

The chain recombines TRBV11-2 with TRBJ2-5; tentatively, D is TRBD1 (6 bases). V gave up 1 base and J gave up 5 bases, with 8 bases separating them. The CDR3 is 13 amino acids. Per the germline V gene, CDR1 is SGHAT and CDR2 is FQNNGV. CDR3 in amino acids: CASSLGQAETQYF. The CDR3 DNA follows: TGTGCCAGCAGCTTAGGACAGGCGGAGACCCAGTACTTC.

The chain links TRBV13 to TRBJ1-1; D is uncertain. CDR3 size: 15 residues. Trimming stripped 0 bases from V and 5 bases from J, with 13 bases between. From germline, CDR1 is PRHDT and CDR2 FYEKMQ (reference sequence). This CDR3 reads CASSLGSRAWTEAFF. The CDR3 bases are TGTGCCAGCAGCTTAGGCTCGAGGGCGTGGACTGAAGCTTTCTTT.

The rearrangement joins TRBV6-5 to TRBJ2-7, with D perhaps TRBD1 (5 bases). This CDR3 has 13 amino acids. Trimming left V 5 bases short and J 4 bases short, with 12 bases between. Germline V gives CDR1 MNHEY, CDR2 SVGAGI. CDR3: CASSKQTGYEQYF. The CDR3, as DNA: TGTGCCAGCAGTAAACAAACAGGTTACGAGCAGTACTTC.